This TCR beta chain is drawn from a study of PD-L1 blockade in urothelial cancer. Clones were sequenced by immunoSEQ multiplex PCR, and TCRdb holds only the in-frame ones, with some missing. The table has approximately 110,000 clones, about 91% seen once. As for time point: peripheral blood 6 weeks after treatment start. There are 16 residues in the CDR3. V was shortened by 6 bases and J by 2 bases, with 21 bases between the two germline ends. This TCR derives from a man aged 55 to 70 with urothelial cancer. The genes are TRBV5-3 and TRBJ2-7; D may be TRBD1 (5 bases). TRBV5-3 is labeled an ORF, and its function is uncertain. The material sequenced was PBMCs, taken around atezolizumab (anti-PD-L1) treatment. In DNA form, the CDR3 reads TGTGCCAGAACCGCCACCTCAGGGTTTACCCCCTACGAGCAGTACTTC. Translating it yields CARTATSGFTPYEQYF.